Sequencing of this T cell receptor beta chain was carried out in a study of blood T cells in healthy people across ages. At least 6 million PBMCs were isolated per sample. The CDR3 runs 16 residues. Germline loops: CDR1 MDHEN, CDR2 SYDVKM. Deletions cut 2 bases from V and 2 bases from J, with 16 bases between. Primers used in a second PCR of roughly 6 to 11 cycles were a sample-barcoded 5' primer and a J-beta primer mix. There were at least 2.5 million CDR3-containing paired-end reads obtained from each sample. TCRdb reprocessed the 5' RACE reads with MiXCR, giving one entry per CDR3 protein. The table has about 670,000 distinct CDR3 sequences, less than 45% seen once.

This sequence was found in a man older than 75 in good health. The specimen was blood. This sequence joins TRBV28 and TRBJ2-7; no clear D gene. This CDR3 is CASSLGPLGPAYEQYF. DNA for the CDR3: TGTGCCAGCAGTTTAGGGCCCCTGGGCCCGGCCTACGAGCAGTACTTC.